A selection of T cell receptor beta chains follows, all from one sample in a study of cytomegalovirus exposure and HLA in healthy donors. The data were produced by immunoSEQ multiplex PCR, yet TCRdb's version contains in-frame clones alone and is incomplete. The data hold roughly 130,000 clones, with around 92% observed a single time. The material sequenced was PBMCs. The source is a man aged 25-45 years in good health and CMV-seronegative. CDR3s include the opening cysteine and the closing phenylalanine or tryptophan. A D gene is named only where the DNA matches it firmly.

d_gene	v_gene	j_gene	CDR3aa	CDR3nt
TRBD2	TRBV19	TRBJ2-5	CASATSGEETQYF	TGTGCCAGTGCTACTAGCGGGGAAGAGACCCAGTACTTC
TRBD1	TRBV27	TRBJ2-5	CASSLTLRGSLQETQYF	TGTGCCAGCAGTTTAACCCTCAGGGGGAGTCTCCAAGAGACCCAGTACTTC
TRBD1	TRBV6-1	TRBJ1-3	CASSELSAGGLGNTIYF	TGTGCCAGCAGTGAACTGTCGGCAGGGGGTTTAGGAAACACCATATATTTT
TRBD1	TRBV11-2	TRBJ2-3	CASSPSGQGITDTQYF	TGTGCCAGCAGTCCGTCGGGACAGGGGATAACAGATACGCAGTATTTT
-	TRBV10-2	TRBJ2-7	CASSENLPYEQYF	TGCGCCAGCAGTGAGAACTTACCCTACGAGCAGTACTTC
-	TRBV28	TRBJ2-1	CASSLSRGNYNEQFF	TGTGCCAGCAGTTTGTCACGGGGGAACTACAATGAGCAGTTCTTC
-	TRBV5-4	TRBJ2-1	CASRQDLYNEQFF	TGTGCCAGCAGACAGGACCTCTACAATGAGCAGTTCTTC
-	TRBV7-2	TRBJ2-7	CASRRQGGRYEQYF	TGTGCCAGCAGGCGACAGGGCGGGAGGTACGAGCAGTACTTC
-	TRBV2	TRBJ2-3	CASSPQGTTQYF	TGTGCCAGCAGTCCCCAGGGGACTACGCAGTATTTT
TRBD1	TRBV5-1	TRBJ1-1	CASSSGQGKNTEAFF	TGCGCCAGCAGCTCGGGACAGGGGAAAAACACTGAAGCTTTCTTT
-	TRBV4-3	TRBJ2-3	CASSPSLSDTQYF	TGCGCCAGCAGCCCCTCACTATCCGATACGCAGTATTTT
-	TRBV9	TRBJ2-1	CASSAPPFNEQFF	TGTGCCAGCAGCGCCCCCCCTTTCAATGAGCAGTTCTTC
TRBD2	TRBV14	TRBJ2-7	CASSLPGGPEQYF	TGTGCCAGCAGCCTCCCGGGAGGGCCCGAGCAGTACTTC
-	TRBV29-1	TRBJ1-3	CSARGSGNTIYF	TGCAGCGCCCGAGGTTCGGGAAACACCATATATTTT
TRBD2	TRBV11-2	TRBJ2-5	CASSFRTSGGTRETQYF	TGTGCCAGCAGCTTTCGGACTAGCGGGGGGACCCGGGAGACCCAGTACTTC